A selection of T cell receptor beta chains follows, all from one sample in a study of tumor-infiltrating lymphocytes in primary liver carcinoma. One entry per CDR3 protein, called by TCRdb with MiXCR from the multiplex PCR reads. This table has more than 150,000 distinct CDR3 sequences, about 60% appearing once. Specimen: peripheral blood. These receptors were obtained from a man aged 35-49 years with primary liver carcinoma and hepatitis B virus infection. Both conserved end residues are part of each CDR3. D genes are given only for firm matches. Only some rows state a clone size, as once, few, many or a class for expanded clones.

d_call	v_call	clone_size	j_call	cdr3_aa	cdr3_nt
TRBD2	TRBV10-3	NA	TRBJ2-1	CAIRGTSGGPPNEQFF	TGTGCCATCAGGGGGACTAGCGGGGGCCCCCCCAATGAGCAGTTCTTC
NA	TRBV5-5	NA	TRBJ2-7	CASSFAGLGYEQYF	TGTGCCAGCAGCTTTGCTGGTCTGGGGTACGAGCAGTACTTC
NA	TRBV11-1	NA	TRBJ2-1	CASSLVAPRDNEQFF	TGTGCCAGCAGCTTAGTCGCGCCTCGGGACAATGAGCAGTTCTTT
TRBD2	TRBV4-1	few	TRBJ2-3	CASSPTWGEGLADTQYF	TGCGCCAGCAGCCCTACATGGGGGGAGGGCCTCGCAGATACGCAGTATTTT
TRBD1	TRBV6-1	few	TRBJ2-7	CASSGQGPYEQYF	TGTGCCAGCAGTGGACAGGGGCCCTACGAGCAGTACTTC
NA	TRBV11-2	NA	TRBJ1-6	CASSYDCGNSPLHF	TGTGCCAGCAGCTATGATTGCGGGAATTCACCCCTCCACTTT
TRBD1	TRBV11-2	NA	TRBJ2-7	CANSLSRQGHEPYF	TGTGCCAACAGCTTATCGAGACAGGGACACGAGCCGTACTTC
TRBD2	TRBV7-9	few	TRBJ2-3	CASSSLGTSGADTQYF	TGTGCCAGCAGCTCCCTGGGGACTAGCGGGGCGGATACGCAGTATTTT
TRBD2	TRBV19	NA	TRBJ2-7	CASSIGTSGYEQYF	TGTGCCAGTAGTATCGGGACTAGCGGCTACGAGCAGTACTTC
NA	TRBV11-2	NA	TRBJ2-7	CAGSLTEGAYEQYF	TGTGCTGGCAGCTTAACCGAAGGAGCCTACGAACAGTACTTC
TRBD1	TRBV6-6	NA	TRBJ2-7	CASSYLRDRGPYEQYF	TGTGCCAGCAGTTATCTCCGGGACAGGGGCCCCTACGAGCAGTACTTC
NA	TRBV6-5	NA	TRBJ1-2	CASSQTGPLGYTF	TGTGCCAGCAGCCAGACAGGACCCCTCGGCTACACCTTC
NA	TRBV4-1	NA	TRBJ2-2	CASSSRGNTGELFF	TGCGCCAGCAGCTCCAGGGGGAACACCGGGGAGCTGTTTTTT
NA	TRBV12-3/TRBV12-4	NA	TRBJ1-6	CASGGSVESPLHF	TGTGCCAGCGGAGGTAGCGTGGAATCACCCCTCCACTTT
NA	TRBV4-1	NA	TRBJ1-1	CASSHVGTAETEAFF	TGCGCCAGCAGCCATGTGGGCACCGCGGAAACTGAAGCTTTCTTT
TRBD1	TRBV6-5	NA	TRBJ1-5	CANSQTTGVDRPQHF	TGTGCCAACAGTCAGACGACAGGGGTGGATCGGCCCCAGCATTTT
TRBD2	TRBV6-5	NA	TRBJ2-7	CASHATTSGNYEQYF	TGTGCCAGCCACGCCACGACTAGCGGGAACTACGAGCAGTACTTC
NA	TRBV11-2	NA	TRBJ2-3	CASSLGIRPRIDTQYF	TGTGCCAGCAGCTTAGGTATCCGCCCCAGAATAGATACGCAGTATTTT
NA	TRBV29-1	few	TRBJ2-3	CSVVRASLDTQYF	TGCAGCGTTGTAAGGGCTAGCTTAGATACGCAGTATTTT
NA	TRBV29-1	NA	TRBJ1-1	CSEGGIEAFF	TGCAGCGAGGGGGGAATTGAGGCTTTCTTT
NA	TRBV5-5	few	TRBJ2-2	CASSSHPTGELFF	TGTGCCAGCAGCTCCCATCCCACCGGGGAGCTGTTTTTT
NA	TRBV11-1	many	TRBJ1-1	CASSLEAGMDTEAFF	TGTGCCAGCAGCTTAGAGGCGGGAATGGACACTGAAGCTTTCTTT
TRBD2	TRBV6-1	once	TRBJ2-7	CACSLAGQGEQYF	TGTGCCTGTTCGCTAGCGGGCCAGGGGGAGCAGTACTTC
NA	TRBV11-2	NA	TRBJ2-1	CASSLRREAEQFF	TGTGCCAGCAGCCTTAGACGAGAAGCTGAGCAGTTCTTC
NA	TRBV12-3/TRBV12-4	NA	TRBJ2-1	CASSPRDGAKGEQFF	TGTGCCAGCAGTCCTCGGGACGGCGCGAAGGGTGAGCAGTTCTTC
NA	TRBV28	NA	TRBJ1-5	CASSNGDGSNQPQHF	TGTGCCAGCAGTAACGGGGACGGTAGCAATCAGCCCCAGCATTTT
NA	TRBV4-1	NA	TRBJ2-1	CASSLSQGSRKNDQFF	TGCGCCAGCAGCCTTTCCCAAGGGTCGCGTAAGAATGACCAGTTCTTC
NA	TRBV5-1	NA	TRBJ2-1	CASSTVPPLNEQFF	TGCGCCAGCAGCACGGTACCTCCCCTCAATGAGCAGTTCTTC
NA	TRBV14	NA	TRBJ1-1	CASSQGSIEAFF	TGTGCCAGCAGCCAAGGGAGTATCGAAGCTTTCTTT
NA	TRBV11-1	many	TRBJ2-5	CASSSQLTGRETQYF	TGTGCCAGCAGCTCACAGTTGACAGGACGGGAGACCCAGTACTTC
TRBD1	TRBV7-8	few	TRBJ2-3	CASSHDRGDGTQYF	TGTGCCAGCAGCCACGACAGGGGGGACGGTACGCAGTATTTT
TRBD1	TRBV10-3	medium-sized	TRBJ2-3	CAISEVRTGSTDTQYF	TGTGCCATCAGTGAGGTTAGGACAGGGAGCACAGATACGCAGTATTTT
NA	TRBV7-8	NA	TRBJ1-2	CACSPGHAFEGYTF	TGTGCCTGCAGCCCGGGACACGCTTTCGAAGGCTACACCTTC
NA	TRBV11-2	many	TRBJ2-7	CASSLIVTSYEQYF	TGTGCCAGCAGCTTAATAGTCACGTCCTACGAGCAGTACTTC
NA	TRBV12-3/TRBV12-4	few	TRBJ2-2	CASSEQAGGNAGELFF	TGTGCCAGCAGTGAACAAGCTGGAGGTAACGCCGGGGAGCTGTTTTTT
NA	TRBV5-1	NA	TRBJ2-3	CASSLMGRVTDTQYF	TGCGCCAGCAGCTTGATGGGCAGGGTCACAGATACGCAGTATTTT
NA	TRBV4-1	NA	TRBJ2-5	CASSPTWTGGGETQYF	TGCGCCAGCAGCCCGACCTGGACAGGAGGGGGAGAGACCCAGTACTTC
TRBD1	TRBV11-3	NA	TRBJ2-3	CASSPGQDTDTLYF	TGTGCCAGCAGCCCGGGACAGGACACAGATACGCTGTATTTT
NA	TRBV29-1	many	TRBJ2-7	CSVGSGGPDEQYF	TGCAGCGTCGGTAGCGGAGGGCCCGACGAGCAGTACTTC
TRBD1	TRBV6-5	few	TRBJ2-7	CASSYGRGSYEQYF	TGTGCCAGCAGTTACGGCAGGGGGTCCTACGAGCAGTACTTC
TRBD2	TRBV6-6	NA	TRBJ2-3	CASSLREDTQYF	TGTGCCAGCAGTTTGCGGGAGGATACGCAGTATTTT
TRBD1	TRBV6-5	NA	TRBJ2-1	CASSLTGQTNEQFF	TGTGCCAGCAGCCTGACGGGACAGACCAATGAGCAGTTCTTC
NA	TRBV4-1	NA	TRBJ2-3	CASNQEPSGTDTQYF	TGTGCCAGCAATCAAGAGCCTAGCGGCACAGATACGCAGTATTTT
TRBD1	TRBV6-1	NA	TRBJ1-2	CTIIGQGLNYGYTF	TGTACCATCATTGGACAGGGACTGAACTATGGCTACACCTTC
NA	TRBV29-1	NA	TRBJ2-5	CSVVQGGSSQETQYF	TGCAGCGTTGTGCAGGGAGGCTCATCTCAAGAGACCCAGTACTTC
TRBD1	TRBV11-2	NA	TRBJ1-5	CDSSLRQGVGQPQHF	TGTGACAGCAGCTTGCGGCAGGGGGTTGGTCAGCCCCAGCATTTT
NA	TRBV7-8	NA	TRBJ2-7	CASSLSLSYEQYF	TGTGCCAGCAGCTTATCCCTCTCCTACGAGCAGTACTTC
NA	TRBV11-2	NA	TRBJ1-1	CASSLGGCTKAFF	TGTGCCAGCAGCTTAGGGGGGTGCACTAAAGCTTTCTTT